The 21 T cell receptor beta chains reported below all come from one sample, sequenced in a study of radiotherapy plus CTLA-4 blockade in lung cancer. Assay used: immunoSEQ multiplex PCR; TCRdb lists only in-frame clones, some missing. The sample lists about 24,000 clones, less than 80% occurring once. The sample here was peripheral blood, taken from a patient treated with radiotherapy plus ipilimumab. The receptors were sampled from a human donor with non-small cell lung cancer whose response to radiotherapy plus ipilimumab could not be evaluated.

V and J are TRBV6-5 and TRBJ1-3; maybe TRBD1 (5 bases). The CDR3 totals 13 residues. Looked up from germline, CDR1 is MNHEY and CDR2 is SVGAGI. The V end was cut by 6 bases, the J end by 1 base, with 7 bases between. The CDR3: CASRGHSGNTIYF. CDR3 DNA sequence: TGTGCCAGCAGAGGACATTCTGGAAACACCATATATTTT.

The chain uses TRBV5-1 and TRBJ2-2; possibly TRBD2 for D (5 bases). There are 13 residues in the CDR3. V shed 2 bases and J shed 7 bases, with 9 bases lying between them. Germline V gives CDR1 SGHRS, CDR2 YFSETQ. The CDR3 reads CASSFGSGGELFF. DNA of the CDR3: TGCGCCAGCAGCTTTGGGAGCGGCGGGGAGCTGTTTTTT.

The chain employs TRBV29-1 and TRBJ1-2; TRBD1 agrees at 11 bases. Trimming cost V 7 bases and J 7 bases; bases outside gene matches: 14. CDR3 size: 15 residues. The germline gives CDR1 SQVTM, CDR2 ANQGSEA. The CDR3 region is CSGAAGTGGLRGYTF. The CDR3 nucleotides read TGCAGCGGTGCAGCCGGGACAGGGGGTTTGCGTGGCTACACCTTC.

V gene TRBV5-6 combines with J gene TRBJ1-2, with 11 bases lining up with TRBD1. The CDR3 covers 15 residues. Germline trimming cut 1 base from V and 4 bases from J; bases unmatched to any gene: 3. Germline V gene data show CDR1 as SGHDT and CDR2 as YYEEEE. The CDR3 reads CASSLPGQGGYGYTF. The CDR3 DNA follows: TGTGCCAGCAGCTTGCCGGGACAGGGGGGCTATGGCTACACCTTC. The whole variable domain, filled in from reference TRBV5-6 and TRBJ1-2, reads DAGVTQSPTHLIKTRGQQVTLRCSPKSGHDTVSWYQQALGQGPQFIFQYYEEEERQRGNFPDRFSGHQFPNYSSELNVNALLLGDSALYLCASSLPGQGGYGYTFGSGTRLTVV.

V is TRBV5-1 and J is TRBJ2-1; 9 bases map to TRBD1. Germline assignment: CDR1 SGHRS and CDR2 YFSETQ. This CDR3 comprises 16 residues. V gave up 2 bases and J gave up 3 bases; unmatched junction bases: 6. The CDR3 spells CASSFLRQGDYNEQFF. For the CDR3, the DNA is TGCGCCAGCAGCTTCCTCCGACAGGGGGACTACAATGAGCAGTTCTTC. Together with reference TRBV5-1 and TRBJ2-1, the CDR3 gives the full variable domain: KAGVTQTPRYLIKTRGQQVTLSCSPISGHRSVSWYQQTPGQGLQFLFEYFSETQRNKGNFPGRFSGRQFSNSRSEMNVSTLELGDSALYLCASSFLRQGDYNEQFFGPGTRLTVL.

This rearrangement joins TRBV5-1 to TRBJ2-7; 11 nucleotides line up with TRBD1. The germline gives CDR1 SGHRS, CDR2 YFSETQ. The V and J ends lost 4 bases and 5 bases, in that order; junction bases with no gene match: 20. CDR3 length: 19 residues. The CDR3 DNA follows: TGCGCCAGCAGCGGGGCTCTCCAATCGGACAGGGGGCGATTAGACGAGCAGTACTTC. Translation: CASSGALQSDRGRLDEQYF.

J is TRBJ1-5 and V is TRBV28; D gene uncertain. The CDR3 length is 15 residues. Germline CDR1 reads MDHEN; CDR2 reads SYDVKM. The germline V and J ends were trimmed by 5 bases and 8 bases, with 19 bases remaining between them. CDR3 bases: TGTGCCAGCAGTCAACCAGAACAGATCGTTGAGCCCCAGCATTTT. Translated, it gives CASSQPEQIVEPQHF.

The chain recombines TRBV2 with TRBJ1-2; D might be TRBD1 (5 bases). V lost 6 bases to trimming and J lost 7 bases, with 12 bases between them. Germline-derived CDR1 and CDR2 are SNHLY and FYNNEI. The CDR3 consists of 12 residues. DNA of the CDR3: TGTGCCAGCAGACCGGACATGCTTGGCTACACCTTC. It is translated as CASRPDMLGYTF.

This clone was counted only a few times. The chain joins TRBV7-2 to TRBJ2-1; 11 bases match TRBD2. The germline gives CDR1 SGHTA, CDR2 FQGNSA. This CDR3 has 15 residues. V lost 0 bases and J lost 9; bases outside the gene matches: 4. Here the CDR3 DNA reads TGTGCCAGCAGCTTAGCTAGCGGGAGGGCCGTTGAGCAGTTCTTC. This sequence encodes CASSLASGRAVEQFF. The full variable domain, rest sourced from reference TRBV7-2 and TRBJ2-1, is GAGVSQSPSNKVTEKGKDVELRCDPISGHTALYWYRQSLGQGLEFLIYFQGNSAPDKSGLPSDRFSAERTGGSVSTLTIQRTQQEDSAVYLCASSLASGRAVEQFFGPGTRLTVL.

This clone was seen just once. This chain joins TRBV5-1 and TRBJ1-2; 7 bases align to TRBD1. V lost 0 bases to trimming and J lost 2 bases; unmatched junction nucleotides: 4. This CDR3 is built from 15 residues. CDR1 and CDR2 from the germline V gene are SGHRS and YFSETQ. CDR3 sequence: CASSLGQGGNYGYTF. CDR3 in DNA: TGCGCCAGCAGCTTGGGGCAGGGGGGCAACTATGGCTACACCTTC.

The V and J genes are TRBV27 and TRBJ1-2, with TRBD1 identical over 9 bases. Germline trimming cut 5 bases from V and 8 bases from J; bases unmatched to any gene: 9. The CDR3 totals 14 residues. Germline V gene data show CDR1 as MNHEY and CDR2 as SMNVEV (reference sequence). The CDR3 spells CASSPSGTGLGYTF. The CDR3 DNA follows: TGTGCCAGCAGTCCGTCCGGGACAGGGCTCGGCTACACCTTC.

This clone was counted a single time. The CDR3 here is CAWTGLDYGYTF. Here the CDR3 DNA reads TGTGCCTGGACAGGGTTGGACTATGGCTACACCTTC. The V call is TRBV30, the J call TRBJ1-2, with D tentatively TRBD1 (5 bases). The CDR3 spans 12 residues. V was trimmed by 4 bases and J by 3 bases, leaving 9 bases between them. Germline loops: CDR1 GTSNPN, CDR2 SVGIG (reference sequence).

The V and J genes are TRBV4-3 and TRBJ1-5; no definite D call. CDR3 size: 16 residues. Trimming stripped 0 bases from V and 2 bases from J, with 11 bases between. The germline CDR1 and CDR2 sequences are LGHNA and YSLEER. The CDR3 sequence is CASSQDRGHGNQPQHF. The CDR3 DNA follows: TGCGCCAGCAGCCAAGATCGAGGCCATGGCAATCAGCCCCAGCATTTT.

The chain links TRBV30 to TRBJ1-6, with D maybe TRBD1 (6 bases). Trimming removed 3 bases from V and 7 bases from J, with 7 bases in between. The germline V gene encodes CDR1 GTSNPN and CDR2 SVGIG (reference sequence). The CDR3 runs 12 residues. CDR3 in amino acids: CAWRTGNSPLHF. The CDR3 DNA sequence: TGTGCCTGGAGAACAGGGAATTCACCCCTCCACTTT.

This chain uses TRBV28 with TRBJ2-1, with 9 bases fitting TRBD2. V gave up 5 bases and J gave up 14 bases; unmatched junction bases: 4. Germline-derived CDR1 and CDR2 are MDHEN and SYDVKM. CDR3 length: 11 amino acids. The CDR3 coding sequence is TGTGCCAGCAGTGACCAGCGGGAGGAGTTCTTC. Protein: CASSDQREEFF.

The V call is TRBV4-1, the J call TRBJ2-2; possibly TRBD1 for D (5 bases). CDR1 MGHRA and CDR2 YSYEKL come from the germline V gene. CDR3 length: 17 amino acids. V lost 1 base to trimming and J lost 4 bases, with 16 bases between them. The CDR3 is CASSQVAVGVATGELFF. CDR3 DNA: TGCGCCAGCAGCCAAGTGGCAGTAGGGGTAGCCACCGGGGAGCTGTTTTTT.

On this clone itself: The same CDR3 can be traced to other DNA sequences in this sample. The rearrangement uses TRBV5-6 and TRBJ2-5, with 9 bases fitting TRBD2. Germline assignment: CDR1 SGHDT and CDR2 YYEEEE. The CDR3 spans 15 residues. Losses at the gene ends were 0 bases for V and 5 bases for J; bases not matched to a gene: 5. The CDR3 DNA follows: TGTGCCAGCAGCTTGGTTGCGGGAGGGCGGGAGACCCAGTACTTC. Residues: CASSLVAGGRETQYF.

This clone was detected a few times. V and J are TRBV10-3 and TRBJ1-5, with TRBD1 matching 8 bases. V shed 6 bases and J 8 bases; nucleotides not matched to a gene: 6. The V gene's germline CDR1 is ENHRY and CDR2 SYGVKD. The CDR3 contains 13 residues. CDR3 nucleotide sequence: TGTGCCATCAGCCAGGGGGCGGGTGAGCCCCAGCATTTT. Amino acids: CAISQGAGEPQHF.

Only a few counts were recorded for this clone. The V gene is TRBV28, the J gene TRBJ1-5, with TRBD1 as a possible D gene (6 bases). Germline CDR1 MDHEN, CDR2 SYDVKM. The CDR3 runs 14 residues. V was clipped by 7 bases and J by 2 bases, with 12 bases between them. The CDR3 bases are TGTGCCAGCAACGCGGGGGGCGGCAATCAGCCCCAGCATTTT. Translation: CASNAGGGNQPQHF.

This chain joins TRBV2 and TRBJ2-7; TRBD1 is a possible D gene (6 bases). V was clipped by 6 bases and J by 6 bases, with 30 bases between them. The germline V gene has CDR1 SNHLY and CDR2 FYNNEI. CDR3 size: 18 residues. CDR3 amino acids: CASRPGHGLGFGATEQYF. The CDR3 nucleotides read TGTGCCAGCAGGCCGGGACACGGCCTTGGGTTTGGGGCGACCGAGCAGTACTTC.

The chain recombines TRBV2 with TRBJ1-3; TRBD1 might be the D (5 bases). CDR3 length equals 15 residues. Germline CDR1 is SNHLY and CDR2 is FYNNEI. Trimming shortened V by 10 bases and J by 0 bases, and 16 bases separated the two germline ends. DNA of the CDR3: TGTGCCAACGAACAGGTCTTAACCTCTGGAAACACCATATATTTT. The encoded protein is CANEQVLTSGNTIYF.